These T cell receptor beta chains were read from a single sample in a study of T cells in Graves' hyperthyroidism and ophthalmopathy. One entry per CDR3 protein, called by TCRdb with MiXCR from the multiplex PCR reads. The table includes about 300,000 distinct CDR3 sequences, over 15% detected once. Sequenced: blood. These receptors originate from a man between 25 and 39 years old with Graves' hyperthyroidism. CDR3s include the opening cysteine and the closing phenylalanine or tryptophan. For some rows the clone size is stated as once, few or many, or as a class when expanded; others skip it.

>TRBJ2-7|TRBV10-2|few
CASSEWLAGALGSYEQYF
>TRBJ2-6|TRBV24-1|.
CATSAGISGANVLTF
>TRBJ2-1|TRBV12-3/TRBV12-4|many
CASRDREPSSYNEQFF
>TRBJ2-1|TRBV6-1|many
CASSEVRGTGLGDEQFF
>TRBJ2-5|TRBV20-1|many
CSAIKAAGGETQYF
>TRBJ2-7|TRBV12-3/TRBV12-4|many
CASSRNSYEQYF
>TRBJ2-7|TRBV5-5|many
CASSLSGHEQYF
>TRBJ2-1|TRBV11-2|many
CASSSPVGKGQAEQFF
>TRBJ2-7|TRBV6-2/TRBV6-3|many
CASSQLAYEQYF
>TRBJ2-7|TRBV6-5|many
CASSYRRVYYEQYF
>TRBJ2-7|TRBV3-1|.
CVSSHEGAGYYEQYF
>TRBJ1-4|TRBV27|few
CASSLTGDWEKLFF
>TRBJ2-3|TRBV4-2|few
CATSTSGQASTDTQYF
>TRBJ2-2|TRBV24-1|many
CATRASGRNTGELFF
>TRBJ2-7|TRBV29-1|few
CSAYLLEDYEQYF
>TRBJ2-1|TRBV18|many
CASSPYLGSYNEQFF
>TRBJ2-1|TRBV12-3/TRBV12-4|once
CASSRLAEGPHNEQFF
>TRBJ2-3|TRBV19|.
CASSIDPGRDTQYF
>TRBJ2-2|TRBV3-1|few
CASSQGVGGSGELFF
>TRBJ1-1|TRBV2|many
CAGGRGREGDTEAFF
>TRBJ2-3|TRBV29-1|.
CSAPLAFPRADTQYF
>TRBJ2-7|TRBV5-1|many
CASSLAYEQYF
>TRBJ2-1|TRBV12-3/TRBV12-4|many
CASSFRRPASTGASYNEQFF
>TRBJ2-3|TRBV7-2|many
CASSLAGTNTDTQYF